What follows are 26 T cell receptor beta chains derived from one specimen sequenced in a study of T cell changes during pregnancy in multiple sclerosis. Only in-frame clones appear in the TCRdb table, and some are missing; sequencing was by immunoSEQ multiplex PCR. This sample has tens of thousands of clones, with approximately 90% found just once. The sequences come from peripheral blood, collected in the first trimester of pregnancy. Receptors originate from a female donor in good health, enrolled as a control in a pregnancy study.

This clone was seen more than once but under ten times. The chain employs TRBV6-1 and TRBJ2-5; 10 nucleotides align to TRBD2. The germline V gene has CDR1 MNHNS and CDR2 SASEGT. With V trimmed by 2 bases and J by 5 bases, 14 bases remained unmatched. The CDR3 loop spans 18 amino acids. CDR3: CASSELRGLAESPETQYF. In nucleotides, the CDR3 is TGTGCCAGCAGTGAACTCCGCGGACTAGCGGAAAGTCCGGAGACCCAGTACTTC.

The chain has TRBV5-1 and TRBJ2-1, with 7 bases matching TRBD1. This CDR3 contains 16 residues. Germline V lookup: CDR1 SGHRS, CDR2 YFSETQ. After removal of 1 base from V and 2 bases from J, the junction contained 6 bases not matched to a gene. The CDR3 region is CASSLWTGHPYNEQFF. DNA for the CDR3: TGCGCCAGCAGCTTGTGGACAGGCCATCCCTACAATGAGCAGTTCTTC.

This clone came up a few times. The chain has TRBV6-4 and TRBJ1-1; D is perhaps TRBD1 (5 bases). The germline gives CDR1 MRHNA, CDR2 SNTAGT. This CDR3 has 13 residues. Trimming removed 4 bases at V and 4 bases at J, with 10 bases between. For the CDR3, the DNA is TGTGCCAGCAGTGCAAGACAGAGCACTGAAGCTTTCTTT. Translating it yields CASSARQSTEAFF.

CDR3 DNA: TGTGCCAGCAGTGAAGTGGTGGGGAGGGACTATGGCTACACCTTC. Its protein is CASSEVVGRDYGYTF. The chain has TRBV6-1 and TRBJ1-2, with D hard to call. Germline CDR1 MNHNS, CDR2 SASEGT. Between the trimmed V and J ends, which lost 1 base and 3 bases, there was a span of 12 bases. The CDR3 loop spans 15 amino acids.

The chain joins TRBV4-1 to TRBJ2-3, with a weak D call TRBD2 (6 bases). Looked up from germline, CDR1 is MGHRA and CDR2 is YSYEKL. The length of the CDR3 is 16 residues. The germline V and J ends were trimmed by 0 bases and 0 bases, with 10 bases remaining between them. CDR3 sequence (DNA): TGCGCCAGCAGCCAAGATCGGGACTTTAGCACAGATACGCAGTATTTT. This encodes CASSQDRDFSTDTQYF.

This chain joins TRBV5-4 and TRBJ2-5, with 9 bases lining up with TRBD2. The CDR3 runs to 15 residues. Germline V gene data show CDR1 as SGHNT and CDR2 as YYREEE (reference sequence). V trimming: 5 bases; J trimming: 5 bases; junction bases outside the gene matches: 10. CDR3 in amino acids: CASSPTSGEWETQYF. The CDR3 nucleotides read TGTGCCAGCAGTCCGACTAGCGGCGAATGGGAGACCCAGTACTTC.

The CDR3 DNA is TGTGCCAGCAGCTTAGCGGTAGCGACCACAGATACGCAGTATTTT. It translates to CASSLAVATTDTQYF. The chain combines TRBV7-9 with TRBJ2-3, with TRBD2 as a possible D gene (5 bases). The germline V gene has CDR1 SEHNR and CDR2 FQNEAQ (reference sequence). CDR3 size: 15 residues. Deletions cut 0 bases from V and 2 bases from J, with 9 bases between.

V gene TRBV5-1 combines with J gene TRBJ1-1; no reliable D call. Deletions cut 1 base from V and 2 bases from J, with 9 bases between. Germline CDR1 reads SGHRS; CDR2 reads YFSETQ. The CDR3 has 14 amino acids. CDR3 sequence: CASSLTNSNTEAFF. The CDR3 region has the DNA TGCGCCAGCAGCTTGACGAACAGCAACACTGAAGCTTTCTTT. Full variable domain (rest looked up from reference TRBV5-1 and TRBJ1-1): KAGVTQTPRYLIKTRGQQVTLSCSPISGHRSVSWYQQTPGQGLQFLFEYFSETQRNKGNFPGRFSGRQFSNSRSEMNVSTLELGDSALYLCASSLTNSNTEAFFGQGTRLTVV.

The V gene is TRBV28, the J gene TRBJ2-7; TRBD1 matches 7 bases. The CDR3 runs 14 residues. The V segment lost 5 bases and the J segment 1 base; nucleotides outside the gene matches: 5. Germline CDR1 reads MDHEN; CDR2 reads SYDVKM. The CDR3 DNA reads TGTGCCAGCAGTAACAGGGGCTATTCCTACGAGCAGTACTTC. Protein: CASSNRGYSYEQYF. Full variable domain (outside the CDR3, taken from reference TRBV28 and TRBJ2-7): DVKVTQSSRYLVKRTGEKVFLECVQDMDHENMFWYRQDPGLGLRLIYFSYDVKMKEKGDIPEGYSVSREKKERFSLILESASTNQTSMYLCASSNRGYSYEQYFGPGTRLTVT.

The sample holds one count of this clone. The CDR3 DNA reads TGTGCCAGCAGCTTAGGGGACAGGCCCACAGATACGCAGTATTTT. Translating gives CASSLGDRPTDTQYF. The genes are TRBV11-3 and TRBJ2-3, with 8 bases matching TRBD1. CDR1 is SGHNT and CDR2 is YENEEA in the germline V gene. The CDR3 has 15 residues. V was pared by 1 base and J by 2 bases, with 2 bases of the junction left unmatched.

The chain carries TRBV5-6 and TRBJ2-3; TRBD2 agrees at 11 bases. Trimming took 1 base from V and 5 from J; bases not matched to a gene: 3. Germline V gene lookup returns CDR1 SGHDT and CDR2 YYEEEE. The CDR3 has 15 amino acids. The CDR3 bases are TGTGCCAGCAGCTTGCGCCTAGCGGGAGGAGATACGCAGTATTTT. It codes for CASSLRLAGGDTQYF. The variable domain in full, with the rest retrieved from reference TRBV5-6 and TRBJ2-3, is DAGVTQSPTHLIKTRGQQVTLRCSPKSGHDTVSWYQQALGQGPQFIFQYYEEEERQRGNFPDRFSGHQFPNYSSELNVNALLLGDSALYLCASSLRLAGGDTQYFGPGTRLTVL.

The chain carries TRBV28 and TRBJ1-1; 9 bases align to TRBD1. Trimming at V came to 5 bases and at J to 4 bases, leaving 5 bases not matched to a gene. The CDR3 runs 14 residues. From germline, CDR1 is MDHEN and CDR2 SYDVKM. The CDR3 region is CASSGDREGTEAFF. The CDR3 DNA is TGTGCCAGCAGTGGGGACAGGGAAGGCACTGAAGCTTTCTTT. Full variable domain (outside the CDR3, taken from reference TRBV28 and TRBJ1-1): DVKVTQSSRYLVKRTGEKVFLECVQDMDHENMFWYRQDPGLGLRLIYFSYDVKMKEKGDIPEGYSVSREKKERFSLILESASTNQTSMYLCASSGDREGTEAFFGQGTRLTVV.

This clone was picked up one time. This chain joins TRBV5-4 and TRBJ2-7; TRBD1 aligns across 9 bases. CDR3 size: 14 residues. Germline V gives CDR1 SGHNT, CDR2 YYREEE (reference sequence). Germline trimming cut 4 bases from V and 7 bases from J; bases unmatched to any gene: 9. The CDR3 reads CASSRQGVEREQYF. The CDR3 nucleotides read TGTGCCAGCAGCCGACAGGGGGTAGAGAGGGAGCAGTACTTC.

The CDR3: CASSFTDGGTDTQYF. As DNA, the CDR3 is TGTGCCAGCAGCTTCACTGACGGGGGCACAGATACGCAGTATTTT. The chain has TRBV7-9 and TRBJ2-3, with a weak D call TRBD2 (5 bases). Germline V gene data show CDR1 as SEHNR and CDR2 as FQNEAQ (reference sequence). The CDR3 is 15 amino acids. Deletions cut 3 bases from V and 1 base from J, with 11 bases between.

The chain has TRBV6-4 and TRBJ2-3, with 10 positions matching TRBD2. V was clipped by 6 bases and J by 4 bases; unmatched bases: 7. The length of the CDR3 is 15 residues. Germline V gene lookup returns CDR1 MRHNA and CDR2 SNTAGT. The CDR3 loop is CASSFTSGNSDTQYF. The CDR3 bases are TGTGCCAGCAGCTTCACTAGCGGGAACTCAGATACGCAGTATTTT.

This chain links TRBV27 with TRBJ2-1; perhaps TRBD2 as D (6 bases). The CDR3 consists of 16 residues. V dropped 0 bases and J dropped 6 bases, with 15 bases sitting between them. CDR1 is MNHEY, CDR2 SMNVEV, per germline (reference sequence). CDR3 bases: TGTGCCAGCAGTTTATCGGCGGGATTCCTCACCAATGAGCAGTTCTTC. Its protein is CASSLSAGFLTNEQFF.

The rearrangement joins TRBV6-1 to TRBJ2-1, with 7 bases fitting TRBD2. V lost 5 bases, J lost 0 bases, and 4 bases stayed unmatched. CDR1 and CDR2 (germline): MNHNS, SASEGT. The CDR3 consists of 15 residues. The CDR3 nucleotides are TGTGCCAGCAGTCCCCTAGCGGCCTCCTACAATGAGCAGTTCTTC. Its translation is CASSPLAASYNEQFF.

The J gene is TRBJ2-7, the V gene TRBV5-6, with 15 bases fitting TRBD2. Germline V gives CDR1 SGHDT, CDR2 YYEEEE. The CDR3 is made up of 18 amino acids. Germline trimming cut 3 bases from V and 4 bases from J; bases unmatched to any gene: 11. The CDR3 DNA sequence: TGTGCCAGCAGCTCGCGGACTAGCGGGAGGGCCAGGGTATACGAGCAGTACTTC. It is translated as CASSSRTSGRARVYEQYF.

The chain links TRBV5-1 to TRBJ2-7, with 8 bases aligning to TRBD1. After removal of 5 bases from V and 2 bases from J, the junction contained 6 bases not matched to a gene. The CDR3 runs to 14 residues. The germline V gene encodes CDR1 SGHRS and CDR2 YFSETQ. The CDR3 nucleotides are TGCGCCAGCAGTAGTTCAGGGGGCCCCTACGAGCAGTACTTC. It is translated as CASSSSGGPYEQYF.

This chain connects TRBV2 to TRBJ2-7; 9 nucleotides line up with TRBD1. V lost 8 bases, J lost 2 bases, and 7 bases stayed unmatched. The CDR3 length is 14 residues. Germline values: CDR1 SNHLY, CDR2 FYNNEI. The DNA for the CDR3 is TGTGCCAGCCTTGGACAGGGGATTACCTACGAGCAGTACTTC. It yields the protein CASLGQGITYEQYF.

The chain combines TRBV7-6 with TRBJ2-1; possible D gene TRBD2, 6 bases. Germline V gene data show CDR1 as SGHVS and CDR2 as FNYEAQ. V lost 5 bases to trimming and J lost 1 base, with 15 bases between them. The CDR3 runs to 16 residues. In nucleotides, the CDR3 is TGTGCCAGCAGCATCGGAGGGGAGACATCCTACAATGAGCAGTTCTTC. The encoded protein is CASSIGGETSYNEQFF.

This sequence joins TRBV18 and TRBJ2-5, with D uncertain. CDR1 and CDR2 from the germline V gene are KGHSH and LQKENI. V dropped 2 bases and J dropped 3 bases, with 7 bases sitting between them. The CDR3 covers 13 residues. The CDR3 nucleotides are TGTGCCAGCTCACCAAGGAGAGAAGAGACCCAGTACTTC. The encoded protein is CASSPRREETQYF.

This clone showed up just once. The chain combines TRBV27 with TRBJ2-6; the D gene is possibly TRBD2 (7 bases). This CDR3 comprises 16 residues. The germline gives CDR1 MNHEY, CDR2 SMNVEV (reference sequence). V was clipped by 6 bases and J by 4 bases, with 16 bases between them. The CDR3 here is CASSLPGGTGANVLTF. CDR3 coding DNA: TGTGCCAGCAGCCTCCCCGGGGGGACAGGGGCCAACGTCCTGACTTTC.

This chain links TRBV5-1 with TRBJ2-1, with 8 bases that match TRBD2. The germline V gene encodes CDR1 SGHRS and CDR2 YFSETQ. The CDR3 runs to 15 residues. V shed 0 bases and J 4 bases; nucleotides not matched to a gene: 3. The CDR3 DNA reads as TGCGCCAGCAGCTTGGGACTAGCGTTGTACAATGAGCAGTTCTTC. It specifies CASSLGLALYNEQFF.

The CDR3 nucleotides read TGTGCCAGCAGTTACTCGGAAGATAAGGGGGCCGAGCAGTACTTC. It yields the protein CASSYSEDKGAEQYF. The J gene is TRBJ2-7, the V gene TRBV6-7, with 7 bases aligning to TRBD1. TRBV6-7 qualifies as an ORF whose function is uncertain. This CDR3 has 15 amino acids. Losses at the gene ends were 0 bases for V and 6 bases for J; bases not matched to a gene: 8.

The chain recombines TRBV30 with TRBJ2-1; TRBD2 is a possible D gene (6 bases). Per germline, CDR1 GTSNPN and CDR2 SVGIG (reference sequence). The V and J ends lost 0 bases and 7 bases respectively, with 10 bases between them. This CDR3 has 13 residues. CDR3 sequence: CAWSVLAINEQFF. As DNA, the CDR3 is TGTGCCTGGAGTGTACTAGCAATTAATGAGCAGTTCTTC.